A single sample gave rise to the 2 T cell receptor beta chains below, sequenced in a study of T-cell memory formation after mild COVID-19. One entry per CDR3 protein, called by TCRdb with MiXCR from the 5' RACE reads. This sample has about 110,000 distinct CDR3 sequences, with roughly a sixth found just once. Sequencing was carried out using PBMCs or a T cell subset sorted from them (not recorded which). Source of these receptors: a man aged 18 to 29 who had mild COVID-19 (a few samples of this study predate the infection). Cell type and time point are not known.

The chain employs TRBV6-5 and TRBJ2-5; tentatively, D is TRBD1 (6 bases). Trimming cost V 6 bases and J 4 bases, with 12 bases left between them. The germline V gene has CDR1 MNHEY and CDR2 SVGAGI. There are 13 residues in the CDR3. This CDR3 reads CASSSTGRETQYF. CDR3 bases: TGTGCCAGCAGCTCGACAGGCCGAGAGACCCAGTACTTC.

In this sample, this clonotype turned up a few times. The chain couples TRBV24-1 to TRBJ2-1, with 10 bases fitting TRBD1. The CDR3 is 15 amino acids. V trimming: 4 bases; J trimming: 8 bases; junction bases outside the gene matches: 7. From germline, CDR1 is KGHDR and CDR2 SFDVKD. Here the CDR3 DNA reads TGTGCCACCAGTGACCCCCGGACAGGGGGATATGAGCAGTTCTTC. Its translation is CATSDPRTGGYEQFF.